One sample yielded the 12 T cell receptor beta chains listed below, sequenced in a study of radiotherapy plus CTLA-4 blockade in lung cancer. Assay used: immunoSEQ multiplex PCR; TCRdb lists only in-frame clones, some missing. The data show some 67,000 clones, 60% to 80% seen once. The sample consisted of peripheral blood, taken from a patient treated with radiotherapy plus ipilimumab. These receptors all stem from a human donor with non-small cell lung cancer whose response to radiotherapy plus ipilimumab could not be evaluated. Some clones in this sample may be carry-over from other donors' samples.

CDR3 amino acids: CASSTGEVDQPQHF. CDR3 nucleotides: TGCGCCAGCAGCACCGGGGAGGTGGATCAGCCCCAGCATTTT. The chain uses TRBV5-1 and TRBJ1-5; D is unclear. Trimming removed 4 bases from V and 5 bases from J, with 13 bases in between. This CDR3 has 14 residues. Germline values: CDR1 SGHRS, CDR2 YFSETQ.

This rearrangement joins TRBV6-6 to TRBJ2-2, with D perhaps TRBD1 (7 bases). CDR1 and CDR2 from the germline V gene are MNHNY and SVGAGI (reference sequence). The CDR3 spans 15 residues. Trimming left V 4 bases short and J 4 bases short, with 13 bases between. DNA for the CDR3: TGTGCCAGCAGTTCCGACAGGGAGGCCACCGGGGAGCTGTTTTTT. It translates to CASSSDREATGELFF.

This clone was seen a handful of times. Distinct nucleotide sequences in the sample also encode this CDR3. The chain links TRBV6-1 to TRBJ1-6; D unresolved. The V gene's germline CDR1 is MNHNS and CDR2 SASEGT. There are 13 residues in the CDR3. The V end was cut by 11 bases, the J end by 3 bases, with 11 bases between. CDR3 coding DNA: TGTGCCTCCAGCGGGCGCTATAATTCACCCCTCCACTTT. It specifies CASSGRYNSPLHF.

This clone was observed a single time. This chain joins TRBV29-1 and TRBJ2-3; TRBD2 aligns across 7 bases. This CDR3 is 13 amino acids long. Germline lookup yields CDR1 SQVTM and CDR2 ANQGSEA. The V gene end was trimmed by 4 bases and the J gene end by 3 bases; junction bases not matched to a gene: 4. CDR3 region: CSVVVAGTDTQYF. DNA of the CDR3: TGCAGCGTTGTAGTAGCGGGTACAGATACGCAGTATTTT.

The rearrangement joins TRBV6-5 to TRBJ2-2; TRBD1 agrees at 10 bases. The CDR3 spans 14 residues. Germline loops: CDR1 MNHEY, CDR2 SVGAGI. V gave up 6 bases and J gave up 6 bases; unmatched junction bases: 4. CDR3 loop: CASRPGQGAGELFF. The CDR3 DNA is TGTGCCAGCAGGCCCGGACAGGGGGCCGGGGAGCTGTTTTTT.

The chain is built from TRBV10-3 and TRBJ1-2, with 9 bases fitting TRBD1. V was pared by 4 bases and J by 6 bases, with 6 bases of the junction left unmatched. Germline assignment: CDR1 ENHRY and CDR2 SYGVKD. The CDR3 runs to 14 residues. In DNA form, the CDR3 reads TGTGCCATCAGTGCCGGGACAGGGCTCAATGGCTACACCTTC. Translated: CAISAGTGLNGYTF.

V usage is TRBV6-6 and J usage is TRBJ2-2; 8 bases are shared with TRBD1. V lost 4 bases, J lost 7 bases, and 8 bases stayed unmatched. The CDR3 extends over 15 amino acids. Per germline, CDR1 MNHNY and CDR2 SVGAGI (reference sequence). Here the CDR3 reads CASSSSDRGGGELFF. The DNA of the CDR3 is TGTGCCAGCAGTTCCAGCGACAGGGGAGGCGGGGAGCTGTTTTTT.

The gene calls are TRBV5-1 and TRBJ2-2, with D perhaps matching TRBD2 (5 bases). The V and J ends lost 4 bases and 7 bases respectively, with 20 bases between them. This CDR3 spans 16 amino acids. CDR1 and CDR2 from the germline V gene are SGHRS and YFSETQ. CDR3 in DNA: TGCGCCAGCAGCACCCCCCGTTCGGGGTGGGGCGGGGAGCTGTTTTTT. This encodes CASSTPRSGWGGELFF.

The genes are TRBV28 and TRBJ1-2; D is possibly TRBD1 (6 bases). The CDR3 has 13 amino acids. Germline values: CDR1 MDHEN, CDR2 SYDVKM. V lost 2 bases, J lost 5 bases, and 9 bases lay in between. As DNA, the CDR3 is TGTGCCAGCAGTTTAGGTCAGGGGTATGGCTACACCTTC. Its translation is CASSLGQGYGYTF.

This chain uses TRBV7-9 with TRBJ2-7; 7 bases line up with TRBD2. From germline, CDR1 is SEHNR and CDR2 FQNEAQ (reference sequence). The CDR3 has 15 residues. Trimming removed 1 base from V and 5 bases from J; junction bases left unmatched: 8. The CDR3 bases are TGTGCCAGCAGCTTAGTAGCGGGTTGGGGGAACGAGCAGTACTTC. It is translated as CASSLVAGWGNEQYF.

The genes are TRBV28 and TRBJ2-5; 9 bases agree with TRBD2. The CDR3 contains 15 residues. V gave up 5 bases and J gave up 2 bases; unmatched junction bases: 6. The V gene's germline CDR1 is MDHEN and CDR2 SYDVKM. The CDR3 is CASSPLAGLQETQYF. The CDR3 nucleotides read TGTGCCAGCAGTCCACTAGCGGGCCTACAAGAGACCCAGTACTTC.

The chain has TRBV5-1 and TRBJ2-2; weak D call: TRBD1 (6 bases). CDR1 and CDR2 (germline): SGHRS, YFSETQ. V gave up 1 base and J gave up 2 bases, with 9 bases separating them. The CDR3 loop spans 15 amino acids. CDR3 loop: CASSLSRGNTGELFF. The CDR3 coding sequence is TGCGCCAGCAGCTTGAGCAGGGGTAACACCGGGGAGCTGTTTTTT.